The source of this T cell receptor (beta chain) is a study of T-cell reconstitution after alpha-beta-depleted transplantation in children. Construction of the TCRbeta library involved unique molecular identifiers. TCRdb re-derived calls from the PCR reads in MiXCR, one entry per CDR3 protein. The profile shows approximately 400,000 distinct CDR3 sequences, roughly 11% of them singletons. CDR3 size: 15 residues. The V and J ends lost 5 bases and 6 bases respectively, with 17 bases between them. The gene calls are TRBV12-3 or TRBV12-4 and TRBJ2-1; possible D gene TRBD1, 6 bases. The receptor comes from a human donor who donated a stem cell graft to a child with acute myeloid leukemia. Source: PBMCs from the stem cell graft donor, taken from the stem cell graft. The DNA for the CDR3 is TGTGCCAGCAGTGCTCTACAGGGCTGGGTCAATGAGCAGTTCTTC. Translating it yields CASSALQGWVNEQFF.